This is a list of T cell receptor beta chains from one sample in a study of T cells in Graves' hyperthyroidism and ophthalmopathy. TCRdb used MiXCR to reprocess the multiplex PCR reads, holding one entry per CDR3 protein. Here the sample spans hundreds of thousands of distinct CDR3 sequences, approximately 40% being singletons. The sample was blood. These receptors came from a woman aged 40 to 49 with Graves' hyperthyroidism. Both conserved end residues are part of each CDR3. A D gene is named only where the DNA matches it firmly. Clone size, where shown, is once, few, many, or a class for clones that have expanded.

d_call clone_size j_call v_call cdr3_aa cdr3_nt
TRBD1 few TRBJ2-7 TRBV6-2/TRBV6-3 CASSSGQSGEQYF TGTGCCAGCAGTTCGGGACAGTCGGGCGAGCAGTACTTC
- once TRBJ1-5 TRBV7-9 CASSLEVATQHF TGTGCCAGCAGCTTAGAGGTAGCGACCCAGCATTTT
- many TRBJ2-7 TRBV19 CASSIGLAYEQYF TGTGCCAGTAGTATCGGCCTGGCCTACGAGCAGTACTTC
- many TRBJ2-7 TRBV2 CASKSLADNSYEQYF TGTGCCAGCAAATCCTTGGCAGACAATTCCTACGAGCAGTACTTC
- once TRBJ2-1 TRBV7-9 CASSSQLANEQFF TGTGCCAGCAGCAGTCAGCTAGCAAATGAGCAGTTCTTC
- many TRBJ1-6 TRBV6-5 CASSRTEPYNSPLHF TGTGCCAGCAGCCGGACGGAACCCTATAATTCACCCCTCCACTTT
- - TRBJ1-4 TRBV19 CASSVQAEKLFF TGTGCCAGTAGTGTACAGGCTGAAAAACTGTTTTTT
- many TRBJ2-7 TRBV7-9 CASSLSGDHEQYF TGTGCCAGCAGCTTATCAGGGGACCACGAGCAGTACTTC
- few TRBJ1-6 TRBV30 CAWSVGGYSPLHF TGTGCCTGGAGCGTGGGCGGGTATTCACCCCTCCACTTT
- few TRBJ1-5 TRBV5-1 CASSLEGFNQPQHF TGCGCCAGCAGCTTGGAGGGGTTCAATCAGCCCCAGCATTTT
TRBD2 - TRBJ2-7 TRBV6-1 CASSEAGTSGYYEQYF TGTGCCAGCAGTGAAGCGGGGACTAGCGGATACTACGAGCAGTACTTC
TRBD2 many TRBJ2-6 TRBV7-6 CASSLDRAGTGANVLTF TGTGCCAGCAGCTTAGATCGAGCGGGAACGGGGGCCAACGTCCTGACTTTC
TRBD1 - TRBJ2-7 TRBV19 CASRTGTGVTYEQYF TGTGCCAGTAGGACTGGGACAGGGGTCACCTACGAGCAGTACTTC
TRBD1 many TRBJ1-5 TRBV27 CASSPGTARGPQHF TGTGCCAGCAGTCCAGGGACAGCCAGAGGGCCCCAGCATTTT
- many TRBJ1-4 TRBV12-3/TRBV12-4 CASSLRGGEEKLFF TGTGCCAGCAGTTTAAGAGGGGGAGAGGAAAAACTGTTTTTT
- few TRBJ2-2 TRBV7-2 CASSLFSPSDTGELFF TGTGCCAGCAGCTTATTTTCCCCCTCGGACACCGGGGAGCTGTTTTTT
- few TRBJ2-7 TRBV25-1 CASSTRLEQYF TGTGCCAGCAGTACTCGCCTCGAGCAGTACTTC
- - TRBJ1-2 TRBV19 CASSIETGLYGYTF TGTGCCAGTAGTATTGAAACAGGGTTATATGGCTACACCTTC
TRBD1 - TRBJ1-1 TRBV6-5 CATTTRGHNTEAFF TGTGCCACTACTACCAGGGGGCACAACACTGAAGCTTTCTTT
- - TRBJ2-7 TRBV6-2/TRBV6-3 CASSLSWVYEQYF TGTGCCAGCAGTTTATCGTGGGTCTACGAGCAGTACTTC
- - TRBJ2-6 TRBV29-1 CSVDGRVAGANVLSF TGCAGCGTTGACGGAAGAGTGGCTGGGGCCAACGTCCTGAGTTTC
- many TRBJ1-1 TRBV7-2 CASSLGLYTEAFF TGTGCCAGCAGCTTAGGGCTGTACACTGAAGCTTTCTTT
- - TRBJ2-3 TRBV29-1 CSGGTPDTQYF TGCAGCGGTGGGACTCCCGATACGCAGTATTTT
- - TRBJ2-7 TRBV6-5 CASSIQGTYEQYF TGTGCCAGCAGTATACAGGGGACTTACGAGCAGTACTTC
TRBD1 - TRBJ2-5 TRBV6-5 CASSYSQDRGILGRRTQYF TGTGCCAGCAGTTACTCCCAAGACAGGGGGATCCTAGGGCGGAGGACCCAGTACTTC
TRBD1 - TRBJ2-6 TRBV7-2 CASSTGQGLCSGANVLTF TGTGCCAGCAGCACCGGACAGGGCCTGTGCTCTGGGGCCAACGTCCTGACTTTC
TRBD2 - TRBJ2-3 TRBV24-1 CATSESLAGATDTQYF TGTGCCACCAGTGAGAGCCTAGCGGGGGCCACAGATACGCAGTATTTT
- - TRBJ1-5 TRBV11-2 CASSLVLKGNQPQHF TGTGCCAGCAGCTTAGTTTTGAAAGGCAATCAGCCCCAGCATTTT
- - TRBJ2-3 TRBV29-1 CSVNRDPTDTQYF TGCAGCGTGAACCGGGATCCCACAGATACGCAGTATTTT
TRBD2 many TRBJ2-7 TRBV10-2 CASSHTGGAYEQYF TGCGCCAGCAGTCATACCGGGGGGGCCTACGAGCAGTACTTC
- once TRBJ2-5 TRBV20-1 CSARLLGKETQYF TGCAGTGCTAGACTCCTTGGGAAAGAGACCCAGTACTTC
TRBD2 - TRBJ2-7 TRBV12-3/TRBV12-4 CASSSGLATTYEQYF TGTGCCAGCAGTTCAGGACTAGCTACCACCTACGAGCAGTACTTC
- many TRBJ1-5 TRBV19 CASEEGGNQPQHF TGTGCCAGTGAGGAGGGGGGCAATCAGCCCCAGCATTTT
TRBD2 many TRBJ2-5 TRBV7-9 CASSQEASGISQETQYF TGTGCCAGCAGCCAAGAGGCTAGCGGGATTTCCCAAGAGACCCAGTACTTC
- - TRBJ2-5 TRBV2 CASRPDSPEQETQYF TGTGCCAGCAGACCGGACAGTCCCGAACAAGAGACCCAGTACTTC